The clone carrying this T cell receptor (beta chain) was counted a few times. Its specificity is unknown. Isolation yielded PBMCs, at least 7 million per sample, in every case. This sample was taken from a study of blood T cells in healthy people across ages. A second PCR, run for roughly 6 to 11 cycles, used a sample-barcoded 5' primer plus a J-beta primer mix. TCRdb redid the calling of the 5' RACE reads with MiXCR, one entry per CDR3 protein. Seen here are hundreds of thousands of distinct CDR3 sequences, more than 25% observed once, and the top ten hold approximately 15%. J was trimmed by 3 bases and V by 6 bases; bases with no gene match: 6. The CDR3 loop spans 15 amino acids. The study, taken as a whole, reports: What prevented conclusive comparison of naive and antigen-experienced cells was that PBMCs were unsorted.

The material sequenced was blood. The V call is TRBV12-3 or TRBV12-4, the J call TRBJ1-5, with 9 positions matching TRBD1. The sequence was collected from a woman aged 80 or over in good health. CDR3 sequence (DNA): TGTGCCAGCAGCCAACAGGGGGCGAACAATCAGCCCCAGCATTTT. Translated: CASSQQGANNQPQHF.